This paragraph reports one T cell receptor (beta chain). The data derive from a study of blood T cell repertoires in COVID-19. Looking at the study overall: PBMCs, B-cell-depleted T cells, or T cells provided the cDNA or gDNA that made up the material.

The V end was cut by 6 bases, the J end by 4 bases, with 15 bases between. This CDR3 is 15 amino acids long. Germline lookup yields CDR1 MNHEY and CDR2 SVGAGI. Original methodology: For nucleated cells, counts were estimated from reference gene primer amplification. Sequenced by immunoSEQ multiplex PCR; TCRdb stores in-frame clones only, minus some. V and J calls and clone size are those listed in that table; D and trimming were worked out from the DNA. The sample carries about 86,000 clones, approximately 80% recorded once. The V and J genes are TRBV6-5 and TRBJ1-4, with no clear D. The sequence was obtained from a man aged 45 to 65 with acute or convalescent COVID-19. The sequenced sample was peripheral blood. CDR3 coding DNA: TGTGCCAGCAGGCTAGGCGAGGGTAGTAATGAAAAACTGTTTTTT. This codes for CASRLGEGSNEKLFF.